Sequencing of this T cell receptor (beta chain) was carried out in a study of cytomegalovirus exposure and HLA in healthy donors. Donors had nominal health at sampling but likely had unrecorded immune exposures. The junction had 10 bases not matched to a gene; V was cut back by 5 bases and J by 3 bases. The germline gives CDR1 SGHRS, CDR2 YFSETQ. The CDR3 contains 15 residues. A note on this clone: Its cognate antigen is unknown.

Study conclusions and caveats: Reported performance of the classifier showed diagnosis of cytomegalovirus status with high specificity and sensitivity. Among CMV-associated TCR beta chains, most appeared HLA-restricted in a later analysis. Cytomegalovirus-associated status was assigned to about 170 TCR beta chains.

PCR was performed using 60 Vbeta and 13 Jbeta primers. Generated by immunoSEQ multiplex PCR, the TCRdb table keeps only in-frame clones and is missing some. The sample contains some 120,000 clones, 80% of which appear only once. The sequenced material came from PBMCs. The V call is TRBV5-1, the J call TRBJ1-2; 7 bases are a match to TRBD1. This TCR was recovered from a man under 40 in good health and CMV-seronegative. Written as DNA, the CDR3 is TGCGCCAGCAGACACCAAGACAGGGCCGACTATGGCTACACCTTC. The encoded protein is CASRHQDRADYGYTF.